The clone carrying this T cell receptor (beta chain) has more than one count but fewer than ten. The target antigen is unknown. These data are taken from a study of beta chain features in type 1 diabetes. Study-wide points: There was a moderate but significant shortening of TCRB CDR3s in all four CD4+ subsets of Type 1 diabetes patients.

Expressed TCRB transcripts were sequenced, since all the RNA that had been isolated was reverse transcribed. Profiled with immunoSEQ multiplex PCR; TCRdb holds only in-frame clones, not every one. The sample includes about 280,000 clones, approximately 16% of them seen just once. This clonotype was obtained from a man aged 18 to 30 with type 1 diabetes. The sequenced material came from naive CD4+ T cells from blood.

As DNA, the CDR3 is TGTGCCAGTTCGGGGACTACCCCCTACGAGCAGTACTTC. It specifies CASSGTTPYEQYF. The J gene is TRBJ2-7, the V gene TRBV6-6; TRBD2 matches at 7 bases. The germline V gene encodes CDR1 MNHNY and CDR2 SVGAGI (reference sequence). V shed 9 bases and J 2 bases; nucleotides not matched to a gene: 7. The CDR3 has 13 residues.